The 6 T cell receptor beta chains reported below all come from one sample, sequenced in a study of monozygotic twins with inflammatory bowel disease (dated by TCRdb to 2018 to 2020). Libraries came from 5' RACE. Sequencing relied on an Illumina HiSeq 2500. Reprocessed by TCRdb, the reads give a single entry per CDR3 protein sequence, without DNA. This sample's clone table shows 110,000 to 150,000 distinct CDR3 sequences. In total, the top ten clones hold more than 0.95% of the sample. Sequenced: blood. These receptors originate from a human donor with ulcerative colitis or Crohn's disease, or a healthy co-twin of an affected twin (not recorded which).

The chain joins TRBV20-1 to TRBJ2-3. Per the germline V gene, CDR1 is DFQATT and CDR2 is SNEGSKA (reference sequence). The CDR3 loop spans 14 amino acids. The chain's CDR3 is CSAKRVSSTDTQYF.

This chain connects TRBV29-1 to TRBJ2-7. CDR3 length: 12 amino acids. Germline V gene sequence: CDR1 SQVTM, CDR2 ANQGSEA. This CDR3 reads CSVISGRYEQYF.

The chain joins TRBV18 to TRBJ2-3; TCRdb outputs TRBD2, but without DNA this stays unchecked. Germline-derived CDR1 and CDR2 are KGHSH and LQKENI. The CDR3 is 16 residues long. The CDR3 region is CASSSGTSGGTDTQYF.

V usage is TRBV7-2 and J usage is TRBJ2-3. From germline, CDR1 is SGHTA and CDR2 FQGNSA. The CDR3 spans 13 residues. CDR3 residues: CASSLLVADTQYF.

J is TRBJ1-5 and V is TRBV4-1; TCRdb gives TRBD1 as the D gene, but with no DNA this cannot be confirmed. Looked up from germline, CDR1 is MGHRA and CDR2 is YSYEKL. The CDR3 runs 16 residues. CDR3 loop: CASSQGRGDSNQPQHF.

This rearrangement joins TRBV6-4 to TRBJ2-2; the TCRdb D gene call, TRBD2, has no DNA to confirm it. The CDR3 length is 16 residues. Germline V lookup: CDR1 MRHNA, CDR2 SNTAGT. CDR3 sequence reads: CASTDGGLAETGELFF.